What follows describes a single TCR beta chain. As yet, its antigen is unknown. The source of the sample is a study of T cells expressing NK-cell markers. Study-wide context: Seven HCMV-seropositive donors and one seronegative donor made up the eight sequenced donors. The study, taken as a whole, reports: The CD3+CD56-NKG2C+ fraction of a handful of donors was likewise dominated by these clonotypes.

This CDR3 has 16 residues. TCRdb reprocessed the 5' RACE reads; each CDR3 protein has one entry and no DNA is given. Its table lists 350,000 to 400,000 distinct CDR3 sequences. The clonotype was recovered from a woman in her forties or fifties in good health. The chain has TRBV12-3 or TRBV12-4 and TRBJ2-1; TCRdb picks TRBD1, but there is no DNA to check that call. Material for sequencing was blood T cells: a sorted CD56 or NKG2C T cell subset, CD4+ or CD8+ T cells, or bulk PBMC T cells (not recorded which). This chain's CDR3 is CASSLGRDRGRDEQFF.